These 12 T cell receptor beta chains were sequenced from one sample in a study of blood T cell repertoires in COVID-19. Here immunoSEQ multiplex PCR was the method, and the copy in TCRdb shows in-frame clones only, minus some. The table shows roughly 120,000 clones, with about 90% occurring only once. Material for sequencing was peripheral blood. The receptor set was obtained from a human donor in a cohort sampled during active COVID-19.

The chain combines TRBV27 with TRBJ2-1; TRBD2 aligns across 14 bases. Germline V gives CDR1 MNHEY, CDR2 SMNVEV (reference sequence). V trimming: 5 bases; J trimming: 0 bases; junction bases outside the gene matches: 6. This CDR3 spans 18 amino acids. CDR3 sequence (DNA): TGTGCCAGCAGTCCATTAGGGACTAGCGGGAGCTCCTACAATGAGCAGTTCTTC. Translated: CASSPLGTSGSSYNEQFF.

This chain connects TRBV5-4 to TRBJ2-3, with D possibly being TRBD1 (6 bases). This CDR3 is 13 amino acids long. V was pared by 4 bases and J by 4 bases, with 10 bases between. Germline lookup yields CDR1 SGHNT and CDR2 YYREEE (reference sequence). The CDR3 DNA follows: TGTGCCAGCAGCGTACAGGGTGCAGATACGCAGTATTTT. Amino acids: CASSVQGADTQYF.

This chain uses TRBV6-5 with TRBJ2-2, with D perhaps TRBD2 (5 bases). This CDR3 is 15 amino acids long. Trimming shortened V by 5 bases and J by 0 bases, and 10 bases separated the two germline ends. Germline loops: CDR1 MNHEY, CDR2 SVGAGI. The CDR3 DNA reads as TGTGCCAGCAGTCGAACTAGGTCGAACACCGGGGAGCTGTTTTTT. It yields the protein CASSRTRSNTGELFF.

This sequence joins TRBV11-1 and TRBJ2-7; 10 bases match TRBD1. Looked up from germline, CDR1 is SGHAT and CDR2 is FQDESV (reference sequence). Trimming took 4 bases from V and 9 from J; bases not matched to a gene: 6. The CDR3 loop spans 13 amino acids. The CDR3 nucleotides are TGTGCCAGCAGCTCCGACAGGGGGCGCGTGCAGTACTTC. It specifies CASSSDRGRVQYF. Full variable domain (rest looked up from reference TRBV11-1 and TRBJ2-7): EAEVAQSPRYKITEKSQAVAFWCDPISGHATLYWYRQILGQGPELLVQFQDESVVDDSQLPKDRFSAERLKGVDSTLKIQPAELGDSAMYLCASSSDRGRVQYFGPGTRLTVT.

The CDR3 region is CASKAAHAGTHPLDEQYF. CDR3 nucleotide sequence: TGTGCCAGCAAAGCAGCCCATGCGGGTACCCATCCTCTGGACGAGCAGTACTTC. The chain employs TRBV25-1 and TRBJ2-7; possible D gene TRBD2, 5 bases. Trimming left V 7 bases short and J 5 bases short, with 30 bases between. CDR3 length: 18 residues. CDR1 is MGHDK, CDR2 SYGVNS, per germline.

The chain has TRBV5-4 and TRBJ2-5, with 8 bases aligning to TRBD1. Per the germline V gene, CDR1 is SGHNT and CDR2 is YYREEE (reference sequence). The CDR3 is 15 residues long. V lost 0 bases, J lost 1 base, and 2 bases stayed unmatched. The CDR3 loop is CASSLVGTGQETQYF. In DNA form, the CDR3 reads TGTGCCAGCAGCTTGGTAGGGACAGGCCAAGAGACCCAGTACTTC.

The J gene is TRBJ2-1, the V gene TRBV28, with TRBD2 matching 10 bases. Germline values: CDR1 MDHEN, CDR2 SYDVKM. The junction had 12 bases not matched to a gene; V was cut back by 10 bases and J by 6 bases. The CDR3 extends over 15 amino acids. The CDR3 coding sequence is TGTGCCACACAACCGGGACTAGCGAAAAGCAATGAGCAGTTCTTC. Translation: CATQPGLAKSNEQFF.

The V and J genes are TRBV9 and TRBJ2-1; 7 bases map to TRBD2. The J segment lost 7 bases and the V segment lost 0 bases, leaving 22 bases of the junction unmatched. The CDR3 is 20 residues long. Germline CDR1 and CDR2: SGDLS and YYNGEE. CDR3 sequence reads: CASSVVVGARSGGRGNEQFF. In nucleotides, the CDR3 is TGTGCCAGCAGCGTAGTTGTGGGTGCGCGGTCGGGGGGTCGTGGGAATGAGCAGTTCTTC. The full variable domain, completed using reference TRBV9 and TRBJ2-1, is DSGVTQTPKHLITATGQRVTLRCSPRSGDLSVYWYQQSLDQGLQFLIQYYNGEERAKGNILERFSAQQFPDLHSELNLSSLELGDSALYFCASSVVVGARSGGRGNEQFFGPGTRLTVL.

The J gene is TRBJ2-2, the V gene TRBV5-1; 9 bases align to TRBD1. The junction had 11 bases not matched to a gene; V was cut back by 5 bases and J by 3 bases. The length of the CDR3 is 17 residues. In germline, CDR1 is SGHRS, CDR2 YFSETQ. The DNA for the CDR3 is TGCGCCAGCAGTTCAATAACAGGGGGCAAGGACACCGGGGAGCTGTTTTTT. As protein: CASSSITGGKDTGELFF.

The chain couples TRBV7-3 to TRBJ2-5, with TRBD2 identical over 9 bases. V lost 0 bases to trimming and J lost 7 bases; unmatched junction nucleotides: 15. Germline values: CDR1 SGHTA, CDR2 FQGTGA. This CDR3 comprises 18 residues. The CDR3 DNA follows: TGTGCCAGCAGCTTAACCCTAGCGGGGCCCCTGGAGCAGGGGACCCAGTACTTC. Amino acid sequence: CASSLTLAGPLEQGTQYF.

The chain uses TRBV10-1 and TRBJ2-1, with 7 bases identical to TRBD2. This CDR3 has 15 amino acids. The J segment lost 4 bases and the V segment lost 2 bases, leaving 5 bases of the junction unmatched. Germline V gives CDR1 WNHNN, CDR2 SYGVQD (reference sequence). CDR3 in DNA: TGCGCCAGCAGTGAGGGACCGGGACTATACAATGAGCAGTTCTTC. Translating gives CASSEGPGLYNEQFF.

This clone was recorded once. The chain carries TRBV30 and TRBJ2-5; D is undetermined. From germline, CDR1 is GTSNPN and CDR2 SVGIG (reference sequence). The V and J ends lost 0 bases and 1 base respectively, with 9 bases between them. The CDR3 has 14 residues. In DNA form, the CDR3 reads TGTGCCTGGAGTGTACTTCGCGGCCAAGAGACCCAGTACTTC. This sequence encodes CAWSVLRGQETQYF.